The 15 T cell receptor beta chains reported below all come from one sample, sequenced in a study of CD8 T cells in ankylosing spondylitis. A single record per CDR3 protein comes from TCRdb applying MiXCR to the 5' RACE reads. Here the sample spans around 320,000 distinct CDR3 sequences, about 20% being singletons. The sequencing sample was made of blood, either unsorted or a sorted T cell fraction (not recorded which). The receptors were gathered from a female donor with ankylosing spondylitis or in good health (not recorded which).

This clonotype was counted only a few times. The genes are TRBV20-1 and TRBJ2-1; D not resolved. CDR1 is DFQATT and CDR2 is SNEGSKA in the germline V gene (reference sequence). The CDR3 length is 15 residues. The ends were cut back, 0 bases at V and 5 bases at J, with 14 bases in the middle. Here the CDR3 DNA reads TGCAGTGCTAGAGATCTATGGGCTGGAAACAATGAGCAGTTCTTC. Residues: CSARDLWAGNNEQFF.

This clonotype was found a few times. V and J are TRBV20-1 and TRBJ2-3; a possible D gene is TRBD1 (6 bases). In germline, CDR1 is DFQATT, CDR2 SNEGSKA (reference sequence). V was shortened by 5 bases and J by 8 bases, with 20 bases between the two germline ends. The CDR3 has 14 amino acids. In DNA, the CDR3 is TGCAGTGCTGGGACACCTTCTACTCATGGTACGCAGTATTTT. It specifies CSAGTPSTHGTQYF.

The chain joins TRBV7-9 to TRBJ2-7; tentatively, D is TRBD2 (5 bases). V was cut by 1 base and J by 3 bases, with 13 bases left in between. This CDR3 has 15 amino acids. The germline V gene encodes CDR1 SEHNR and CDR2 FQNEAQ (reference sequence). The CDR3 nucleotides are TGTGCCAGCAGCTTAGGCTCGGGGAATGTCTACGAGCAGTACTTC. Encoded protein: CASSLGSGNVYEQYF.

This chain uses TRBV7-8 with TRBJ1-1; TRBD1 might be the D (5 bases). Per germline, CDR1 SGHVS and CDR2 FQNEAQ. V lost 4 bases, J lost 5 bases, and 20 bases lay in between. The CDR3 is 16 residues long. The CDR3 region has the DNA TGTGCCAGCAGCTCCCGAGTGAGGGGAAGAGGGACTGAAGCTTTCTTT. Its protein is CASSSRVRGRGTEAFF.

The CDR3 reads CASSGHRGAGANVLTF. The CDR3 DNA follows: TGTGCCAGTAGTGGCCACAGGGGCGCTGGGGCCAACGTCCTGACTTTC. The chain recombines TRBV19 with TRBJ2-6; 7 bases align to TRBD1. The V gene's germline CDR1 is LNHDA and CDR2 SQIVND (reference sequence). The CDR3 loop spans 16 amino acids. The junction had 6 bases not matched to a gene; V was cut back by 5 bases and J by 2 bases.

This clonotype occurred many times. CDR3 DNA: TGCGCCAGCAGGCGGGGGACTAGCGAGACCTGGGAGCAGTACTTC. Amino acid sequence: CASRRGTSETWEQYF. The J gene is TRBJ2-7, the V gene TRBV5-1, with 10 bases that match TRBD2. The V gene end was trimmed by 5 bases and the J gene end by 7 bases; junction bases not matched to a gene: 12. CDR3 size: 15 residues. The V gene's germline CDR1 is SGHRS and CDR2 YFSETQ.

This clonotype was counted a few times. The chain links TRBV7-2 to TRBJ1-1, with D perhaps matching TRBD1 (6 bases). Germline V gene data show CDR1 as SGHTA and CDR2 as FQGNSA. This CDR3 spans 13 amino acids. The ends were cut back, 2 bases at V and 8 bases at J, with 12 bases in the middle. CDR3 residues: CASSLRSGQEAFF. The CDR3 region has the DNA TGTGCCAGCAGCTTAAGATCGGGACAAGAAGCTTTCTTT.

This clonotype was seen a handful of times. V is TRBV7-2 and J is TRBJ2-7; 9 bases align to TRBD2. V trimming: 4 bases; J trimming: 6 bases; junction bases outside the gene matches: 13. CDR1 SGHTA and CDR2 FQGNSA come from the germline V gene. The CDR3 runs to 16 residues. The CDR3 sequence is CASSYPLSGSSGEQYF. The CDR3 DNA follows: TGTGCCAGCAGCTACCCCCTTAGCGGGAGTTCCGGCGAGCAGTACTTC.

A few counts support this clonotype. The V and J genes are TRBV9 and TRBJ1-1; 7 bases agree with TRBD1. Germline CDR1 is SGDLS and CDR2 is YYNGEE. This CDR3 spans 15 amino acids. The J segment lost 2 bases and the V segment lost 5 bases, leaving 9 bases of the junction unmatched. The CDR3 nucleotides read TGTGCCAGCAGTTTATCCGGGACAGTCAACACTGAAGCTTTCTTT. Translation: CASSLSGTVNTEAFF.

This chain joins TRBV29-1 and TRBJ2-5; no firm D call. This CDR3 has 12 amino acids. From germline, CDR1 is SQVTM and CDR2 ANQGSEA. The ends were cut back, 7 bases at V and 4 bases at J, with 13 bases in the middle. CDR3 region: CSAGPGLETQYF. CDR3 in DNA: TGCAGCGCCGGACCCGGGCTAGAGACCCAGTACTTC.

V is TRBV30 and J is TRBJ2-4; no definite D call. Looked up from germline, CDR1 is GTSNPN and CDR2 is SVGIG (reference sequence). With 0 bases removed from V and 0 bases from J, the gap between germline ends came to 15 bases. This CDR3 spans 17 amino acids. The chain's CDR3 is CAWSVTGRLLAKNIQYF. CDR3 in DNA: TGTGCCTGGAGTGTAACCGGGCGTCTTCTAGCCAAAAACATTCAGTACTTC.

The V call is TRBV9, the J call TRBJ1-3; D unresolved. V was clipped by 2 bases and J by 2 bases, with 8 bases between them. The length of the CDR3 is 14 residues. Germline V CDR1 and CDR2: SGDLS, YYNGEE. The CDR3 nucleotides are TGTGCCAGCAGCGTTCAGTGGGCTGGAAACACCATATATTTT. It translates to CASSVQWAGNTIYF.

This clonotype occurred once. One end of the junction fails to match germline, which may point to a read error. The rearrangement joins TRBV6-5 to TRBJ2-7; D is unresolved. Germline V lookup: CDR1 MNHEY, CDR2 SVGAGI. This CDR3 is 15 amino acids long. DNA of the CDR3: TGTGCCAGCGGTTACTCCCCTGGAAGACACTACGAGCAGTACTTC. Translating gives CASGYSPGRHYEQYF.

Only a few counts were recorded for this clonotype. The chain links TRBV7-2 to TRBJ2-5, with D possibly TRBD2 on 7 matching bases. The V end was cut by 2 bases, the J end by 5 bases, with 15 bases between. The germline CDR1 and CDR2 sequences are SGHTA and FQGNSA. The CDR3 totals 15 residues. This CDR3 reads CASSLNGGQRETQYF. CDR3 bases: TGTGCCAGCAGCTTAAACGGGGGGCAGCGGGAGACCCAGTACTTC.

The V and J genes are TRBV15 and TRBJ2-7; D possibly uses TRBD1 or TRBD2 (5 bases each). Germline CDR1 reads LNHNV; CDR2 reads YYDKDF (reference sequence). V was shortened by 3 bases and J by 9 bases, with 15 bases between the two germline ends. This CDR3 region has 13 residues. CDR3 protein: CATSRGTADAQYF. The CDR3 DNA sequence: TGTGCCACCAGCAGGGGGACGGCCGACGCGCAGTACTTC.